This T cell receptor beta chain is drawn from a study of blood T cell repertoires in COVID-19. Study in general: Nucleic acid was either cDNA or gDNA, and it came from T cells, B-cell-depleted T cells, or PBMCs.

Original data processing: Estimates of nucleated cell counts were drawn from the amplification of reference gene primers. Generated by immunoSEQ multiplex PCR, the TCRdb table keeps only in-frame clones and is missing some. The V and J calls and clone size are taken from that table; D and trimming were inferred from the DNA. The sample holds about 80,000 clones; approximately 82% are singletons and the top ten take approximately 33%. The V gene's germline CDR1 is MNHEY and CDR2 SVGAGI. The CDR3 is made up of 13 amino acids. The V gene lost 6 bases and the J gene lost 2 bases, with 11 bases spanning the gap.

Material for sequencing was peripheral blood. This receptor was obtained from a woman in her seventies with acute or convalescent COVID-19. The chain links TRBV6-5 to TRBJ2-7; a possible D gene is TRBD1 (6 bases). CDR3: CASSRTATYEQYF. Written as DNA, the CDR3 is TGTGCCAGCAGCAGGACAGCAACCTACGAGCAGTACTTC.